The T cell receptor (beta chain) under discussion was sequenced for a study of cytomegalovirus exposure and HLA in healthy donors. Findings of the study overall: A subsequent analysis found that TCR clusters from the first cohort also tended to co-occur in the 120 or so validation repertoires, with 94% of cluster scores above 0. Researchers counted around 170 TCR beta chains as cytomegalovirus-associated.

V dropped 3 bases and J dropped 7 bases, with 12 bases sitting between them. CDR3 size: 13 residues. The germline CDR1 and CDR2 sequences are MDHEN and SYDVKM. As regards this clone: Its antigen is not known.

Here immunoSEQ multiplex PCR was the method, and the copy in TCRdb shows in-frame clones only, minus some. The sample lists approximately 110,000 clones; 85% to 90% were seen once. The source material was PBMCs. This chain uses TRBV28 with TRBJ1-2; D gene unclear. The TCR comes from a young woman in good health and CMV-seropositive. The CDR3 DNA follows: TGTGCCAGCAGTTTGCTCCGGGCGGGTGGCTACACCTTC. This translates into CASSLLRAGGYTF.